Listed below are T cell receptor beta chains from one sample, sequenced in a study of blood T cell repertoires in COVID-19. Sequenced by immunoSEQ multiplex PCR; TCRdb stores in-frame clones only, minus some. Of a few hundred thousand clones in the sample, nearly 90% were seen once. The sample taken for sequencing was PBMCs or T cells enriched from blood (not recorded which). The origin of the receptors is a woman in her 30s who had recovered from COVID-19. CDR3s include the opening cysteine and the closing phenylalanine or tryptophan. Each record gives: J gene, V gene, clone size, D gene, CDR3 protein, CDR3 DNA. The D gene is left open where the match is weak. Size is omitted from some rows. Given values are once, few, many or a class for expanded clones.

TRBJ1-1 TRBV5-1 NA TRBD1 CASSWGQFATEAFF TGCGCCAGCAGCTGGGGACAGTTCGCCACTGAAGCTTTCTTT
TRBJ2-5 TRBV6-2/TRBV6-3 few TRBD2 CASSYLAGRGDQRETQYF TGTGCCAGCAGTTACCTAGCGGGAAGAGGGGACCAGAGGGAGACCCAGTACTTC
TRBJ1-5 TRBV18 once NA CASSSDQDQPQHF TGTGCCAGCTCATCAGACCAGGATCAGCCCCAGCATTTT
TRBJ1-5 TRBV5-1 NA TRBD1 CASSLGQGNQPRHF TGCGCCAGCAGCTTAGGACAGGGCAATCAGCCCCGGCATTTT
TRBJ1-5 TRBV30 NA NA CAWKGGLNQPQHF TGTGCCTGGAAAGGGGGTCTCAATCAGCCCCAGCATTTT
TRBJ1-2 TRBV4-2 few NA CASSQDGYGYTF TGTGCCAGCAGCCAAGACGGGTATGGCTACACCTTC
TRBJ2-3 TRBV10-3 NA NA CAISEGLSTDTQYF TGTGCCATCAGTGAGGGACTTAGCACAGATACGCAGTATTTT
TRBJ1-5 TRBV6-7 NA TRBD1 CASSYPGQGVQPQHF TGTGCCAGCAGTTACCCGGGACAGGGGGTGCAGCCCCAGCATTTT
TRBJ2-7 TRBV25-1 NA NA CASSPQGWYEQYF TGTGCCAGCAGCCCCCAGGGTTGGTACGAGCAGTACTTC
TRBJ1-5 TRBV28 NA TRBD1 CAIRPDTGTGVFNQPQHF TGTGCCATCAGACCTGATACCGGGACAGGGGTATTCAATCAGCCCCAGCATTTT
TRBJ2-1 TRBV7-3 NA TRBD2 CASSLALAGANEQFF TGTGCCAGCAGCTTAGCACTAGCGGGAGCCAATGAGCAGTTCTTC
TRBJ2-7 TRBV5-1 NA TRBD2 CASSLGLALYEQYF TGCGCCAGCAGCTTGGGACTAGCCCTCTACGAGCAGTACTTC
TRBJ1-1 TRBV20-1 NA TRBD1 CSASAYGTGVLAEAFF TGCAGTGCTAGTGCTTACGGGACAGGGGTACTGGCTGAAGCTTTCTTT
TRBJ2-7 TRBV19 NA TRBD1 CASSEPGTGTGRGEQYF TGTGCCAGTAGTGAGCCAGGGACCGGGACAGGGAGAGGCGAGCAGTACTTC
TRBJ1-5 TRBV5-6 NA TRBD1 CASSFGQGASYQPQHF TGTGCCAGCAGCTTTGGACAGGGGGCGTCTTATCAGCCCCAGCATTTT
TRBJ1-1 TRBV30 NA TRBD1 CAVTGTGHTEAFF TGTGCCGTGACCGGGACAGGGCACACTGAAGCTTTCTTT
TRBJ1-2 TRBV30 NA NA CAWSLGDGFLGYTF TGTGCCTGGAGTCTAGGCGACGGGTTCTTGGGCTACACCTTC
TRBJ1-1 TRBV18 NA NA CASSPSIPILKNTEAFF TGTGCCAGCTCACCTTCTATTCCCATCCTAAAGAACACTGAAGCTTTCTTT
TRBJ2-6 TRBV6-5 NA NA CASSLAANSGANVLTF TGTGCCAGCAGTTTAGCCGCCAACTCTGGGGCCAACGTCCTGACTTTC
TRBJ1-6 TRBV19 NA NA CASSEDGMSSYNSPLHF TGTGCCAGTAGTGAGGACGGGATGAGCTCCTATAATTCACCCCTCCACTTT
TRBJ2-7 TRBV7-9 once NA CASSQIEVEQYF TGTGCCAGCAGCCAAATAGAAGTCGAGCAGTACTTC
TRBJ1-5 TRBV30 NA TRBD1 CAWRQGDQPQHF TGTGCCTGGAGGCAGGGGGATCAGCCCCAGCATTTT
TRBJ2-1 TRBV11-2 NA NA CASSSVSKREQFF TGTGCCAGCAGCTCGGTCTCGAAGCGGGAGCAGTTCTTC
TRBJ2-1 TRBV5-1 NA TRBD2 CASSLGGLAGATYNEQFF TGCGCCAGCAGCTTGGGGGGACTAGCGGGAGCCACCTACAATGAGCAGTTCTTC
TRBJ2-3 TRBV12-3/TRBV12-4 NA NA CASSLDSGNTQYF TGTGCCAGCAGTTTAGATTCCGGTAATACGCAGTATTTT
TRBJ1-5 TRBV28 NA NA CASSLTGSNQPQHF TGTGCCAGCAGCCTTACAGGGAGCAATCAGCCCCAGCATTTT
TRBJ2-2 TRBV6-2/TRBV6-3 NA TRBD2 CASSQTSGVITGELFF TGTGCCAGCAGTCAGACTAGCGGGGTGATTACCGGGGAGCTGTTTTTT
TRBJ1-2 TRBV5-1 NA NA CASSLGRGGSYGYTF TGCGCCAGCAGCTTAGGTCGGGGGGGCTCCTATGGCTACACCTTC
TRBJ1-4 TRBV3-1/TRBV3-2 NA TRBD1 CASSRRTGGANEKLFF TGTGCCAGCAGCCGACGGACAGGGGGAGCTAATGAAAAACTGTTTTTT
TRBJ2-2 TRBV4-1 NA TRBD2 CASSLMSGRASLSGELFF TGCGCCAGCAGCCTAATGAGCGGGAGGGCCTCGCTTTCCGGGGAGCTGTTTTTT
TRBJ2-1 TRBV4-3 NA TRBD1 CASSPGTGFHEQFF TGCGCCAGCAGCCCTGGGACAGGGTTCCATGAGCAGTTCTTC
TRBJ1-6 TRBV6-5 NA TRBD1 CAGSRQGSPLHF TGTGCCGGCTCGAGACAGGGTTCACCCCTCCACTTT
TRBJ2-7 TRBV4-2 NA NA CASSQVAGSNSYEQYF TGTGCCAGCAGCCAAGTGGCGGGGAGTAATTCCTACGAGCAGTACTTC
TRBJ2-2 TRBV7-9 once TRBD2 CASLASGSLGELFF TGTGCCAGCCTGGCTAGCGGGAGCCTCGGGGAGCTGTTTTTT
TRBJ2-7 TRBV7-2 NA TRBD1 CASSLVRQGWGNSQYF TGTGCCAGCAGCTTAGTGCGACAGGGGTGGGGAAATTCCCAGTACTTC
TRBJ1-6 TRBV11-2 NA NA CASSSVRGRNSPLHF TGTGCCAGCAGCTCCGTCAGGGGCCGAAATTCACCCCTCCACTTT
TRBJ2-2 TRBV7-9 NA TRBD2 CASSFLAGGPGELFF TGTGCCAGCAGCTTCCTAGCGGGGGGACCCGGGGAGCTGTTTTTT
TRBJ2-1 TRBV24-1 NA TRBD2 CATSDQGLAGGKYNEQFF TGTGCCACCAGTGACCAGGGACTAGCGGGAGGAAAGTACAATGAGCAGTTCTTC
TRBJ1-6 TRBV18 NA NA CASSPLSGDNSPLHF TGTGCCAGCTCACCACTTTCCGGGGATAATTCACCCCTCCACTTT
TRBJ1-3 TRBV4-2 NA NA CASSQERTAGGNTIYF TGTGCCAGCAGCCAAGAACGGACGGCGGGTGGAAACACCATATATTTT
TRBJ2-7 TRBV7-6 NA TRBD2 CASSTTSGSLEQYF TGTGCCAGCAGCACAACTAGCGGGAGTCTCGAGCAGTACTTC
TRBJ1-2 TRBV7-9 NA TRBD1 CASSFRTGGNGYTF TGTGCCAGCAGCTTCCGGACAGGGGGGAATGGCTACACCTTC
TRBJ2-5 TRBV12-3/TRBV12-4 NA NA CASSLVHRETQYF TGTGCCAGCAGTTTAGTGCACAGGGAGACCCAGTACTTC
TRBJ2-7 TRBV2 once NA CASSDTGRFYEQYF TGTGCCAGCAGTGATACAGGGCGATTCTACGAGCAGTACTTC
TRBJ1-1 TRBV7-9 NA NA CASSLARGNTEAFF TGTGCCAGCAGCTTAGCGCGGGGGAACACTGAAGCTTTCTTT